This T cell receptor beta chain was observed in a study of OX40 agonist ivuxolimab in advanced cancers. Study background: The patients' treatment was ivuxolimab, an agonistic anti-OX40 (CD134) antibody. Anti-PD-1, anti-PD-L1 or anti-CTLA-4 therapy given earlier was allowed, and 35% to 50% had some. Every patient in dose escalation had hepatocellular carcinoma, melanoma, renal cell or head and neck cancer.

Note on this clone: The same CDR3 can be traced to other DNA sequences in this sample.

Sequencing used immunoSEQ multiplex PCR; TCRdb keeps in-frame clones, though not all of them. The table records roughly 50,000 clones, around 87% of them present only once. V lost 4 bases and J lost 0; bases outside the gene matches: 7. Germline values: CDR1 MRHNA, CDR2 SNTAGT. The CDR3 totals 16 residues. This TCR was sampled from an adult with an advanced solid tumor such as melanoma, head and neck, liver or kidney cancer. The sample in question was CD4+ or CD8+ T cells sorted from blood, obtained in a trial of the OX40 agonist ivuxolimab. The chain has TRBV6-4 and TRBJ2-3; 7 nucleotides line up with TRBD2. The CDR3 sequence is CASSVEGGGSTDTQYF. For the CDR3, the DNA is TGTGCCAGCAGTGTCGAGGGCGGGGGAAGCACAGATACGCAGTATTTT.